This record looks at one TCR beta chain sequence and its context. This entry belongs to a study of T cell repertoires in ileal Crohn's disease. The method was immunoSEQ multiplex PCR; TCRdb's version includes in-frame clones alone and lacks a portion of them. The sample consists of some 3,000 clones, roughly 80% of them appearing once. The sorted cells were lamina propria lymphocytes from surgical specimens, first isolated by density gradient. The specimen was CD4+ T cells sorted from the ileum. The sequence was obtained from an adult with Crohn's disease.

The CDR3, as DNA: TGCGCCAGCAGCCAATTATGGGCTAGCGGGGGTTACGAGCAGTACTTC. Translation: CASSQLWASGGYEQYF. The V call is TRBV4-1, the J call TRBJ2-7; the match to TRBD2 covers 10 bases. The junction had 8 bases not matched to a gene; V was cut back by 2 bases and J by 4 bases. The CDR3 has 16 residues. Germline assignment: CDR1 MGHRA and CDR2 YSYEKL.